A selection of T cell receptor beta chains follows, all from one sample in a study of cytomegalovirus exposure and HLA in healthy donors. TCRdb keeps only in-frame clones here, not all; method: immunoSEQ multiplex PCR. The sample records 250,000 to 350,000 clones, around 65% being singletons. Material: PBMCs. All receptors come from a female donor in good health and CMV-seronegative. CDR3s include the opening cysteine and the closing phenylalanine or tryptophan. D genes are given only for firm matches. Only part of the rows carry a size: once, few, many, or a class if the clone is expanded.

j_call clone_size v_call d_call cdr3_length cdr3_nt cdr3_aa
TRBJ2-3 - TRBV9 - 16 TGTGCCAGCAGCGTATACGCGGGTCAGAGCACAGATACGCAGTATTTT CASSVYAGQSTDTQYF
TRBJ1-2 - TRBV27 - 14 TGTGCCAGCAAATATTGGGAGGGAGACTATGGCTACACCTTC CASKYWEGDYGYTF
TRBJ2-2 - TRBV6-5 TRBD1 14 TGTGCCAGCAGACTGACAGGGATCACCGGGGAGCTGTTTTTT CASRLTGITGELFF
TRBJ1-4 - TRBV10-3 TRBD1 14 TGTGCCATCAGTGAGGACAGGGAGAATGAAAAACTGTTTTTT CAISEDRENEKLFF
TRBJ2-5 - TRBV28 - 10 TGTGCCAGCAGAAAGAGGACCCAGTACTTC CASRKRTQYF
TRBJ2-3 once TRBV7-2 - 16 TGTGCCAGCAGCTTACAGGCCGGCTCCGGCACAGATACGCAGTATTTT CASSLQAGSGTDTQYF
TRBJ2-7 - TRBV7-9 TRBD1 14 TGTTCCAGCAGCGAGGGGACAGGGCACCACGAGCAGTACTTC CSSSEGTGHHEQYF
TRBJ2-7 - TRBV5-1 - 15 TGCGCCAGCAGCTTAAGACTAGAACATGGATACGAGCAGTACTTC CASSLRLEHGYEQYF
TRBJ2-7 - TRBV30 TRBD2 16 TGTGCCTGGAGTGAAACTAGCGGGAGGGCAACCTACGAGCAGTACTTC CAWSETSGRATYEQYF
TRBJ1-1 - TRBV11-2 TRBD1 14 TGTGCCAGCAGGGACCTTGGGACAGGGTCAATGTTGGGCTTT CASRDLGTGSMLGF
TRBJ2-1 - TRBV11-2 - 14 TGTGCCAGCAGCGATTACAGGGAATACAATGAGCAGTTCTTC CASSDYREYNEQFF
TRBJ1-1 - TRBV19 TRBD1 14 TGTGCCAGTAGTATAAACCAGGGGGTCCCTGAAGCTTTCTTT CASSINQGVPEAFF
TRBJ1-2 - TRBV6-6 TRBD1 13 TGTGCCAGCAGATCGGGACAGGGTTATGGCTACACCTTC CASRSGQGYGYTF
TRBJ2-7 - TRBV13 TRBD1 13 TGTGCCAGCAGCTACGGACAGGCCTACGAGCAGTACTTC CASSYGQAYEQYF
TRBJ1-6 - TRBV5-1 - 15 TGCGCCAGCAGCTTGGACAGGAGTTATAATTCACCCCTCCACTTT CASSLDRSYNSPLHF
TRBJ1-1 - TRBV27 TRBD1 16 TGTGCCAGCAGTTTAAGAGGGGGCTATATGAACACTGAAGCTTTCTTT CASSLRGGYMNTEAFF
TRBJ2-6 - TRBV5-1 - 15 TGCGCCAGCAGCTTACCTTGGCCTGGGGCCAACGTCCTGACTTTC CASSLPWPGANVLTF
TRBJ1-2 - TRBV5-1 - 12 TGCGCCAGTAATCAGGGGCAAGGTGGCTACACCTTC CASNQGQGGYTF
TRBJ2-7 - TRBV27 - 12 TGTGCCAGCAGCTCCGGGAGTGACGAGCAGTACTTC CASSSGSDEQYF
TRBJ2-6 - TRBV18 - 14 TGTGCCAGCGAAGGGGCCTCTGGGGCCAACGTCCTGACTTTC CASEGASGANVLTF
TRBJ2-1 - TRBV27 - 13 TGTGCCAGCAGTTTCAGGGTGTACAATGAGCAGTTCTTC CASSFRVYNEQFF
TRBJ2-2 - TRBV10-3 TRBD2 12 TGTGCCATCGGAAGCGGGAACGGGGAGCTGTTTTTT CAIGSGNGELFF
TRBJ2-1 - TRBV7-7 TRBD2 15 TGTGCCAGCAGCTTAGCACTAGCGGGAATCAATGAGCAGTTCTTC CASSLALAGINEQFF
TRBJ2-3 - TRBV7-9 - 16 TGTGCCAGCAGCTTTGGGCGCGGCGGGTACACAGATACGCAGTATTTT CASSFGRGGYTDTQYF
TRBJ2-7 - TRBV10-1 TRBD2 14 TGCGCCAGCAGTGAGTCAGGACTAGCGGGAGCCAAGTACTTC CASSESGLAGAKYF
TRBJ1-5 - TRBV7-9 - 13 TGTTCCAGCAGCTTAGGAGGAAATCAGCCCCAGCATTTT CSSSLGGNQPQHF
TRBJ2-5 - TRBV4-2 TRBD2 16 TGTGCCAGCAGCCAGGCGGGTAGCGGGGTACAAGAGACCCAGTACTTC CASSQAGSGVQETQYF
TRBJ2-1 - TRBV7-9 - 13 TGTGCCAGCAGCTCGTCTGTTACGGATGAGCAGTTCTTC CASSSSVTDEQFF
TRBJ1-4 - TRBV23-1 - 11 TGCGCCAGAACGGGTGATGAAAAACTGTTTTTT CARTGDEKLFF
TRBJ2-7 once TRBV19 TRBD2 16 TGTGCCAGTAGGTTTCGGACTAGCGGGATAACCTACGAGCAGTACTTC CASRFRTSGITYEQYF
TRBJ2-1 few TRBV6-1 - 16 TGTGCCAGCAGTGAATTTCGAGGGGGCTCCTACAATGAGCAGTTCTTC CASSEFRGGSYNEQFF
TRBJ2-2 - TRBV2 TRBD1 13 TGTGCCAGCAGGGACAGGGGGTACGGGGAGCTGTTTTTT CASRDRGYGELFF
TRBJ2-7 few TRBV25-1 TRBD1 15 TGTGCCAGCAGTGAATGGGGACAGTTTTCCTACGAGCAGTACTTC CASSEWGQFSYEQYF